One sample yielded the 20 T cell receptor beta chains listed below, sequenced in a study of neoadjuvant anti-PD-1 for oral cavity cancer. Generated by immunoSEQ multiplex PCR, the TCRdb table keeps only in-frame clones and is missing some. The top ten hold roughly 3.4% of the sample, which has tens of thousands of clones, approximately 85% seen once. Documented time point: after neoadjuvant nivolumab, at surgical resection. Here the sequenced sample was PBMCs, taken after nivolumab (anti-PD-1) treatment. The receptors were sampled from a person between 35 and 79 years old with oral cavity squamous cell carcinoma.

For this clone: Other DNA sequences in the same sample also yield this CDR3. This chain connects TRBV5-1 to TRBJ2-1, with 8 bases aligning to TRBD2. The CDR3 runs 15 residues. Trimming took 1 base from V and 1 from J; bases not matched to a gene: 1. The germline gives CDR1 SGHRS, CDR2 YFSETQ. The CDR3 reads CASSLSGGSYNEQFF. CDR3 DNA sequence: TGCGCCAGCAGCTTGTCGGGAGGGTCCTACAATGAGCAGTTCTTC.

The chain has TRBV28 and TRBJ1-1; 8 positions match TRBD1. Trimming at V came to 2 bases and at J to 3 bases, leaving 8 bases not matched to a gene. The germline V gene has CDR1 MDHEN and CDR2 SYDVKM. This CDR3 is 16 amino acids long. Here the CDR3 reads CASSLGAGGYDTEAFF. The DNA for the CDR3 is TGTGCCAGCAGTTTAGGGGCAGGGGGCTATGACACTGAAGCTTTCTTT. Together with reference TRBV28 and TRBJ1-1, the CDR3 gives the full variable domain: DVKVTQSSRYLVKRTGEKVFLECVQDMDHENMFWYRQDPGLGLRLIYFSYDVKMKEKGDIPEGYSVSREKKERFSLILESASTNQTSMYLCASSLGAGGYDTEAFFGQGTRLTVV.

The rearrangement links TRBV28 to TRBJ2-3; weak D call: TRBD2 (5 bases). This CDR3 spans 17 amino acids. CDR1 is MDHEN and CDR2 is SYDVKM in the germline V gene. Trimming took 8 bases from V and 5 from J, leaving 26 bases between them. The CDR3 bases are TGTGCCAGCTCAAGACCAGACCGGACCGCCGAGGGAGATACGCAGTATTTT. It encodes CASSRPDRTAEGDTQYF.

The chain has TRBV28 and TRBJ1-1, with unresolved D. V shed 2 bases and J shed 0 bases, with 1 base lying between them. Germline values: CDR1 MDHEN, CDR2 SYDVKM. There are 12 residues in the CDR3. In DNA, the CDR3 is TGTGCCAGCAGTTTAATGAACACTGAAGCTTTCTTT. Its protein product is CASSLMNTEAFF.

V and J are TRBV11-2 and TRBJ2-7; 9 nucleotides match TRBD1. This CDR3 is 19 amino acids long. After removal of 4 bases from V and 4 bases from J, the junction contained 20 bases not matched to a gene. Germline V CDR1 and CDR2: SGHAT, FQNNGV. The CDR3 sequence: CASSSPAYGDGTGFYEQYF. CDR3 coding DNA: TGTGCCAGCAGCTCCCCTGCGTATGGTGACGGGACAGGGTTTTACGAGCAGTACTTC.

Only one count was recorded for this clone. V and J are TRBV7-8 and TRBJ2-1; 7 bases are shared with TRBD1. Germline CDR1 SGHVS, CDR2 FQNEAQ. V lost 2 bases and J lost 8; bases outside the gene matches: 9. CDR3 length: 15 amino acids. CDR3 bases: TGTGCCAGCAGCTTACAAAGACAGGGCGGTGATGAGCAGTTCTTC. Translation gives CASSLQRQGGDEQFF.

The DNA for the CDR3 is TGTGCCAGCAGAGGACAGGGGCTTAACAATGAGCAGTTCTTC. Its protein is CASRGQGLNNEQFF. The chain links TRBV2 to TRBJ2-1; 9 bases match TRBD1. V lost 6 bases, J lost 5 bases, and 5 bases stayed unmatched. The CDR3 sequence is 14 residues long. Germline V gene data show CDR1 as SNHLY and CDR2 as FYNNEI.

This chain uses TRBV19 with TRBJ1-5; no definite D call. V dropped 9 bases and J dropped 4 bases, with 10 bases sitting between them. The CDR3 is made up of 12 amino acids. Germline V gene data show CDR1 as LNHDA and CDR2 as SQIVND (reference sequence). The CDR3 DNA reads TGTGCCAGCCGCCAACAGAATCAGCCCCAGCATTTT. Translated: CASRQQNQPQHF.

The gene calls are TRBV2 and TRBJ2-7, with D possibly being TRBD1 (5 bases). Looked up from germline, CDR1 is SNHLY and CDR2 is FYNNEI. V was pared by 1 base and J by 2 bases, with 6 bases between. CDR3 length: 13 amino acids. CDR3 loop: CASSEGGTYEQYF. The CDR3 DNA reads as TGTGCCAGCAGTGAAGGGGGCACCTACGAGCAGTACTTC. Together with reference TRBV2 and TRBJ2-7, the CDR3 gives the full variable domain: EPEVTQTPSHQVTQMGQEVILRCVPISNHLYFYWYRQILGQKVEFLVSFYNNEISEKSEIFDDQFSVERPDGSNFTLKIRSTKLEDSAMYFCASSEGGTYEQYFGPGTRLTVT.

The chain is built from TRBV27 and TRBJ1-3; 9 bases are a match to TRBD1. V lost 0 bases, J lost 4 bases, and 7 bases stayed unmatched. Per germline, CDR1 MNHEY and CDR2 SMNVEV (reference sequence). CDR3 length: 17 amino acids. CDR3 in DNA: TGTGCCAGCAGTTTATCGGTACAGGGGGCAAACGGAAACACCATATATTTT. It specifies CASSLSVQGANGNTIYF.

The CDR3 coding sequence is TGTGCCAGCAGCTTACAGGGGGCCACTAATGAAAAACTGTTTTTT. Protein product: CASSLQGATNEKLFF. The chain combines TRBV5-8 with TRBJ1-4; 9 nucleotides line up with TRBD1. CDR3 size: 15 residues. Germline V gives CDR1 SGHTS, CDR2 YDEGEE. After removal of 2 bases from V and 2 bases from J, the junction contained 1 base not matched to a gene.

The chain couples TRBV9 to TRBJ1-5; no clear D. Per germline, CDR1 SGDLS and CDR2 YYNGEE. V lost 4 bases to trimming and J lost 0 bases, with 11 bases between them. The CDR3 totals 15 residues. As DNA, the CDR3 is TGTGCCAGCAGCTCCGACGGCCATAGCAATCAGCCCCAGCATTTT. Translating gives CASSSDGHSNQPQHF.

V usage is TRBV7-2 and J usage is TRBJ1-5, with 9 bases lining up with TRBD1. Germline CDR1 is SGHTA and CDR2 is FQGNSA. This CDR3 region has 15 residues. J was trimmed by 6 bases and V by 5 bases; bases with no gene match: 8. The CDR3 is CASSTWGTGTQPQHF. CDR3 DNA: TGTGCCAGCAGCACATGGGGGACAGGGACTCAGCCCCAGCATTTT.

The chain carries TRBV27 and TRBJ2-1, with a possible D match to TRBD2 (6 bases). Germline V gives CDR1 MNHEY, CDR2 SMNVEV (reference sequence). Trimming removed 5 bases at V and 0 bases at J, with 11 bases between. The CDR3 has 15 amino acids. CDR3 sequence reads: CASSPGLSSYNEQFF. Here the CDR3 DNA reads TGTGCCAGCAGTCCGGGACTCAGCTCCTACAATGAGCAGTTCTTC.

V and J are TRBV5-1 and TRBJ2-7, with D hard to call. Germline V CDR1 and CDR2: SGHRS, YFSETQ. Between the trimmed V and J ends, which lost 0 bases and 3 bases, there was a span of 10 bases. CDR3 length: 14 residues. CDR3: CASSLAQYNYEQYF. The CDR3 coding sequence is TGCGCCAGCAGCTTGGCCCAATATAACTACGAGCAGTACTTC.

This rearrangement joins TRBV27 to TRBJ1-2; weak D call: TRBD1 (5 bases). Per germline, CDR1 MNHEY and CDR2 SMNVEV (reference sequence). The CDR3 is 16 amino acids. Between the trimmed V and J ends, which lost 0 bases and 7 bases, there was a span of 18 bases. DNA of the CDR3: TGTGCCAGCAGTTTATCCCCCAGTACAGGAGTCTCTGGCTACACCTTC. Amino acids: CASSLSPSTGVSGYTF.

The V call is TRBV5-4, the J call TRBJ2-2, with TRBD1 matching over 8 bases. The germline V gene has CDR1 SGHNT and CDR2 YYREEE (reference sequence). The ends lost 3 bases at V and 1 base at J; junction bases unmatched: 2. This CDR3 region has 15 residues. This CDR3 reads CASSYGQGNTGELFF. CDR3 DNA: TGTGCCAGCAGCTACGGACAGGGGAACACCGGGGAGCTGTTTTTT. The full variable domain, completed using reference TRBV5-4 and TRBJ2-2, is ETGVTQSPTHLIKTRGQQVTLRCSSQSGHNTVSWYQQALGQGPQFIFQYYREEENGRGNFPPRFSGLQFPNYSSELNVNALELDDSALYLCASSYGQGNTGELFFGEGSRLTVL.

The V gene is TRBV15, the J gene TRBJ1-2; D perhaps matches TRBD1 (6 bases). This CDR3 spans 15 amino acids. Trimming removed 0 bases at V and 7 bases at J, with 15 bases between. CDR1 and CDR2 (germline): LNHNV, YYDKDF (reference sequence). The chain's CDR3 is CATSRDLQGKFGYTF. The CDR3 DNA follows: TGTGCCACCAGCAGAGATCTACAGGGAAAGTTTGGCTACACCTTC.

The chain uses TRBV15 and TRBJ2-7; 10 bases are shared with TRBD2. CDR3 length equals 15 residues. The germline V gene encodes CDR1 LNHNV and CDR2 YYDKDF (reference sequence). V dropped 5 bases and J dropped 4; count of bases not matched to a gene: 8. The CDR3 loop is CATSVELAGPYEQYF. The CDR3 coding sequence is TGTGCCACCAGCGTCGAACTAGCGGGACCGTACGAGCAGTACTTC.

The gene calls are TRBV7-3 and TRBJ1-2; D not certain. CDR1 is SGHTA, CDR2 FQGTGA, per germline. Between the trimmed V and J ends, which lost 5 bases and 3 bases, there was a span of 13 bases. The CDR3 consists of 14 residues. DNA for the CDR3: TGTGCCAGCAGCCTCGACCCGAACGACTATGGCTACACCTTC. Translated: CASSLDPNDYGYTF.